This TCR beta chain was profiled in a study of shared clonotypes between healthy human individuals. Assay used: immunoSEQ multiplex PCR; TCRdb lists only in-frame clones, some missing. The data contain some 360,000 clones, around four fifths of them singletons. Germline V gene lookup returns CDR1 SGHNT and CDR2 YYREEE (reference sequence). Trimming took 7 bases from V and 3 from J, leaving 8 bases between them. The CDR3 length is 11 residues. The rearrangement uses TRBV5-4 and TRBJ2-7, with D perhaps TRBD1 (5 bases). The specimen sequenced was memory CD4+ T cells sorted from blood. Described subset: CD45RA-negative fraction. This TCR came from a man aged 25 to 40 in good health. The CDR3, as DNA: TGTGCCAGCGGGCAGGGCTACGAGCAGTACTTC. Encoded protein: CASGQGYEQYF.